This TCR beta chain was obtained from a study of cytomegalovirus exposure and HLA in healthy donors. It was with 60 Vbeta and 13 Jbeta primers that the PCR ran. Profiling relied on immunoSEQ multiplex PCR, and the TCRdb table lists in-frame clones only, not all of them. Of under 300,000 clones in the sample, 80% to 95% were seen once. V was pared by 4 bases and J by 7 bases, with 10 bases between. The CDR3 covers 13 residues. Looked up from germline, CDR1 is SGHDN and CDR2 is FVKESK. J is TRBJ2-2 and V is TRBV14, with D hard to call. Sequencing was done on a sample of PBMCs. This receptor was identified in a girl aged 2-9 years in good health and CMV-seronegative. The CDR3 reads CASSPELDGELFF. In DNA form, the CDR3 reads TGTGCCAGCAGCCCTGAGCTTGACGGGGAGCTGTTTTTT.